The clone carrying this TCR beta chain turned up a few times. Its antigen is unidentified. The sample belongs to a study of T-cell reconstitution after alpha-beta-depleted transplantation in children. Preparation of the TCRbeta library was carried out with unique molecular identifiers. TCRdb reprocessed the PCR reads with MiXCR, giving one entry per CDR3 protein. The sample holds about 300,000 distinct CDR3 sequences, about a tenth seen once. Germline V gives CDR1 DFQATT, CDR2 SNEGSKA (reference sequence). After removal of 1 base from V and 4 bases from J, the junction contained 3 bases not matched to a gene. There are 14 residues in the CDR3. Points from the study as a whole: The study reportedly traced alpha-beta T cells about two months after transplant to several hundred expanded graft clones. After one year, T-cell counts and TCRbeta diversity mostly came from new T cells.

Source: PBMCs, taken before TCRalphabeta/CD19-depleted stem cell transplant. This sequence was found in a boy in the first two years of life with acute myeloid leukemia, due to receive a stem cell transplant. The genes are TRBV20-1 and TRBJ1-5, with 8 bases matching TRBD1. Written as DNA, the CDR3 is TGCAGTGCTAGAGTACAGGGGGGGAATCAGCCCCAGCATTTT. This encodes CSARVQGGNQPQHF.